This is a list of T cell receptor beta chains from one sample in a study of cytomegalovirus exposure and HLA in healthy donors. The data were produced by immunoSEQ multiplex PCR, yet TCRdb's version contains in-frame clones alone and is incomplete. The data contain under 200,000 clones, approximately 81% of them singletons. Sequencing used PBMCs. Receptors originate from a man in his thirties or forties in good health and CMV-seropositive. Both conserved end residues are part of each CDR3. The order of the fields is CDR3 protein, CDR3 DNA, J gene, V gene, D gene, clone size. The D gene is left open where the match is weak. Some rows mark clone size as missing; the rest say once, few, many or name a class of expanded clone.

CDR3 protein: CASSLSLRGTAAQETQYF
CDR3 DNA: TGTGCCAGCAGCTTGTCGTTAAGGGGGACAGCCGCTCAAGAGACCCAGTACTTC
J gene: TRBJ2-5
V gene: TRBV5-5
D gene: TRBD1
clone size: NA

CDR3 protein: CASSLSASGMGTQYF
CDR3 DNA: TGTGCCAGCAGTTTATCGGCTAGCGGGATGGGGACCCAGTACTTC
J gene: TRBJ2-5
V gene: TRBV27
D gene: TRBD2
clone size: NA

CDR3 protein: CASSLVAGGEETQYF
CDR3 DNA: TGCGCCAGCAGCTTGGTAGCGGGAGGGGAGGAGACCCAGTACTTC
J gene: TRBJ2-5
V gene: TRBV5-1
D gene: TRBD2
clone size: NA

CDR3 protein: CASSLGTGGEETQYF
CDR3 DNA: TGTGCCAGCAGCCTAGGGACAGGGGGCGAAGAGACCCAGTACTTC
J gene: TRBJ2-5
V gene: TRBV5-5
D gene: TRBD1
clone size: NA

CDR3 protein: CASSSPRTSPLANVLTF
CDR3 DNA: TGTGCCAGCAGCTCCCCGCGGACATCACCGTTGGCCAACGTCCTGACTTTC
J gene: TRBJ2-6
V gene: TRBV11-3
D gene: NA
clone size: once

CDR3 protein: CAWNDGGATNEKLFF
CDR3 DNA: TGTGCCTGGAACGACGGAGGGGCCACTAATGAAAAACTGTTTTTT
J gene: TRBJ1-4
V gene: TRBV30
D gene: NA
clone size: NA

CDR3 protein: CASRPPGGREQFF
CDR3 DNA: TGTGCCAGCAGGCCGCCCGGGGGTCGTGAGCAGTTCTTC
J gene: TRBJ2-1
V gene: TRBV5-6
D gene: NA
clone size: NA

CDR3 protein: CASSPLNTGELFF
CDR3 DNA: TGTGCCAGCAGCCCCTTGAACACCGGGGAGCTGTTTTTT
J gene: TRBJ2-2
V gene: TRBV7-6
D gene: NA
clone size: NA

CDR3 protein: CASSIGRGAGTEAFF
CDR3 DNA: TGTGCCAGTAGTATAGGTCGGGGGGCGGGCACTGAAGCTTTCTTT
J gene: TRBJ1-1
V gene: TRBV19
D gene: NA
clone size: NA

CDR3 protein: CASSQGNLVATNEKLFF
CDR3 DNA: TGCGCCAGCAGCCAAGGAAACCTCGTAGCAACTAATGAAAAACTGTTTTTT
J gene: TRBJ1-4
V gene: TRBV4-3
D gene: NA
clone size: NA

CDR3 protein: CASSLTAAQETQYF
CDR3 DNA: TGTGCCAGCAGTTTAACAGCTGCCCAAGAGACCCAGTACTTC
J gene: TRBJ2-5
V gene: TRBV28
D gene: NA
clone size: NA

CDR3 protein: CASSHADRQTNEKLFF
CDR3 DNA: TGCGCCAGCAGCCACGCCGACAGACAAACTAATGAAAAACTGTTTTTT
J gene: TRBJ1-4
V gene: TRBV4-1
D gene: NA
clone size: NA

CDR3 protein: CASSRQGYGYTF
CDR3 DNA: TGTGCCAGCAGCCGACAGGGCTATGGCTACACCTTC
J gene: TRBJ1-2
V gene: TRBV28
D gene: TRBD1
clone size: NA

CDR3 protein: CASSSLAGAGGELFF
CDR3 DNA: TGTGCCAGCAGCTCGCTAGCGGGGGCGGGCGGGGAGCTGTTTTTT
J gene: TRBJ2-2
V gene: TRBV7-8
D gene: TRBD2
clone size: NA

CDR3 protein: CASSFVQQPQHF
CDR3 DNA: TGTGCCAGCAGCTTCGTGCAGCAGCCCCAGCATTTT
J gene: TRBJ1-5
V gene: TRBV28
D gene: NA
clone size: NA

CDR3 protein: CAIRRGSYNEQFF
CDR3 DNA: TGTGCCATCCGGAGGGGCTCCTACAATGAGCAGTTCTTC
J gene: TRBJ2-1
V gene: TRBV28
D gene: NA
clone size: once

CDR3 protein: CASSSGTGPSTDTQYF
CDR3 DNA: TGTGCCAGCAGCTCCGGGACTGGCCCAAGCACAGATACGCAGTATTTT
J gene: TRBJ2-3
V gene: TRBV11-3
D gene: NA
clone size: NA

CDR3 protein: CASSVGLQGRYGYTF
CDR3 DNA: TGTGCCAGCAGCGTCGGCCTACAGGGGCGATATGGCTACACCTTC
J gene: TRBJ1-2
V gene: TRBV9
D gene: TRBD1
clone size: NA

CDR3 protein: CASSQSDGDTDTQYF
CDR3 DNA: TGCGCCAGCAGCCAATCGGACGGGGACACAGATACGCAGTATTTT
J gene: TRBJ2-3
V gene: TRBV4-1
D gene: NA
clone size: NA

CDR3 protein: CASSRGLAGGAQFF
CDR3 DNA: TGTGCCAGCAGCCGGGGACTAGCGGGAGGGGCGCAGTTCTTC
J gene: TRBJ2-1
V gene: TRBV7-3
D gene: TRBD2
clone size: NA

CDR3 protein: CASSSPAGNTEAFF
CDR3 DNA: TGTGCCAGCAGTAGCCCGGCCGGGAACACTGAAGCTTTCTTT
J gene: TRBJ1-1
V gene: TRBV5-4
D gene: NA
clone size: NA

CDR3 protein: CASSLTLLGQEFTF
CDR3 DNA: TGTGCCAGCAGCTTAACCCTACTGGGACAGGAGTTTACCTTC
J gene: TRBJ1-2
V gene: TRBV7-3
D gene: TRBD1
clone size: many

CDR3 protein: CASSPLAGGSGTDTQYF
CDR3 DNA: TGTGCCAGCAGCCCGTTAGCGGGAGGTTCGGGCACAGATACGCAGTATTTT
J gene: TRBJ2-3
V gene: TRBV4-2
D gene: TRBD2
clone size: NA

CDR3 protein: CAGTDNTEAFF
CDR3 DNA: TGTGCCGGGACAGATAACACTGAAGCTTTCTTT
J gene: TRBJ1-1
V gene: TRBV7-9
D gene: TRBD1
clone size: once

CDR3 protein: CASSHEAGIGNQPQHF
CDR3 DNA: TGCGCCAGCAGCCACGAAGCAGGGATCGGCAATCAGCCCCAGCATTTT
J gene: TRBJ1-5
V gene: TRBV4-3
D gene: NA
clone size: NA

CDR3 protein: CASSNPGQGYNEQFF
CDR3 DNA: TGTGCCAGCAGCAATCCGGGACAGGGCTACAATGAGCAGTTCTTC
J gene: TRBJ2-1
V gene: TRBV7-6
D gene: TRBD1
clone size: NA

CDR3 protein: CAISDPGGTDTQYF
CDR3 DNA: TGTGCCATCAGTGACCCGGGGGGCACAGATACGCAGTATTTT
J gene: TRBJ2-3
V gene: TRBV10-3
D gene: NA
clone size: once

CDR3 protein: CASSHDGEETQYF
CDR3 DNA: TGTGCCAGCAGCCACGACGGAGAAGAGACCCAGTACTTC
J gene: TRBJ2-5
V gene: TRBV7-3
D gene: NA
clone size: NA

CDR3 protein: CASSPFSSPGYGYTF
CDR3 DNA: TGTGCCAGCTCACCCTTCAGCTCTCCCGGGTATGGCTACACCTTC
J gene: TRBJ1-2
V gene: TRBV18
D gene: NA
clone size: NA

CDR3 protein: CASSPSQGEPSSQPQHF
CDR3 DNA: TGTGCCAGCAGCCCGAGCCAGGGTGAACCATCTAGTCAGCCCCAGCATTTT
J gene: TRBJ1-5
V gene: TRBV4-2
D gene: NA
clone size: NA

CDR3 protein: CASSAPRGETQYF
CDR3 DNA: TGTGCCAGCAGCGCCCCACGCGGGGAGACCCAGTACTTC
J gene: TRBJ2-5
V gene: TRBV7-2
D gene: NA
clone size: NA

CDR3 protein: CASSQMSTAQETQYF
CDR3 DNA: TGTGCCAGCAGCCAAATGAGTACAGCACAAGAGACCCAGTACTTC
J gene: TRBJ2-5
V gene: TRBV7-6
D gene: NA
clone size: NA

CDR3 protein: CASSPVGLAGAYNEQFF
CDR3 DNA: TGTGCCAGCAGCCCCGTCGGACTAGCGGGAGCCTACAATGAGCAGTTCTTC
J gene: TRBJ2-1
V gene: TRBV6-8
D gene: TRBD2
clone size: NA

CDR3 protein: CASSFLAGTYEQYF
CDR3 DNA: TGTGCCAGCAGCTTTCTAGCGGGAACCTACGAGCAGTACTTC
J gene: TRBJ2-7
V gene: TRBV7-9
D gene: TRBD2
clone size: once

CDR3 protein: CASSSGDRSIYF
CDR3 DNA: TGTGCCAGCAGCTCGGGGGACAGGTCCATATATTTT
J gene: TRBJ1-3
V gene: TRBV5-4
D gene: TRBD1
clone size: NA

CDR3 protein: CASSLVTAYPRNEQFF
CDR3 DNA: TGTGCCAGCAGTTTAGTTACGGCATACCCTAGGAATGAGCAGTTCTTC
J gene: TRBJ2-1
V gene: TRBV27
D gene: NA
clone size: NA

CDR3 protein: CASSISSEYNEQFF
CDR3 DNA: TGTGCCAGTAGTATTTCTAGCGAATACAATGAGCAGTTCTTC
J gene: TRBJ2-1
V gene: TRBV19
D gene: NA
clone size: once